This T cell receptor (beta chain) was documented in a study of OX40 agonist ivuxolimab in advanced cancers. A note on the overall study: Ivuxolimab, which targeted the costimulatory receptor OX40 (CD134), was an agonistic, fully human IgG2 monoclonal antibody. Prior anti-PD-1, anti-PD-L1 or anti-CTLA-4 therapy was permitted, and 30% to 50% of dose-escalation patients had received checkpoint inhibitors. Three dose-escalation patients achieved partial responses, one with hepatocellular carcinoma and two with cutaneous melanoma. In the dose-escalation cohort, 82.7% of patients were male, and the mean age was around 60 years, with a range of roughly 23 to 85. Intravenous ivuxolimab was administered to patients every 2 weeks at six dose levels: 0.01, 0.1, 0.3, 1.5, 3 and 10 mg/kg. Of the approximately 50 dose-escalation patients, hepatocellular carcinoma was present in about 20, melanoma in roughly 15, renal cell carcinoma in 9 and head and neck cancer in 9. Peripheral TCRbeta sequencing aimed to test whether ivuxolimab altered TCR sequence diversity and caused clonal T-cell expansion. The paper reports the monotherapy dose-escalation portion (N of about 47 patients) of the phase I ivuxolimab trial. Broad study findings and their caveats: In the 0.1-3.0 mg/kg groups, partial responders were among the patients with the lowest normalized peripheral clonal expansion, particularly in CD8+ T cells. Clonal expansion of both CD4+ and CD8+ blood T cells was observed from baseline to week 6 at doses 0.1 to 3.0 mg/kg. After ivuxolimab, more expanded clones were found on average in CD8+ T cells than in CD4+ T cells. Antigen specificity was not determined for the clonally expanded peripheral T cells. Low levels of normalized T-cell clonal expansion were also seen in some patients who did not respond.

Measured from the cysteine to the phenylalanine, the CDR3 is 15 residues long. Here the CDR3 DNA is all that survives: 45 bases in frame from base 1. The germline V gene gives CDR1 as SNHLY and CDR2 as FYNNEI. The V end gives up 8 bases and the J end 2 bases, leaving 10 bases in the junction not matched to a gene. About this clone: Its specific antigen is unknown. Qualities for individual bases were not recorded, and no much larger clone is one base off.

Genomic DNA was extracted from sorted cells for sequencing of the TCRbeta CDR3 region. The immunoSEQ Assay was used for sequencing of TCRbeta CDR3 regions. TCRdb carries this immuneACCESS record with in-frame sequences only. Its versions omit some clonotypes, under half of them owing to an unresolved V gene in the studies checked, with the rest unexplained. The sample has 84,000 or so clones on record, approximately 93% of them singletons. About 10% of the sample lies in the top ten. The trial excluded patients who had a history of autoimmune disease or were on systemic immunosuppression. In every dose cohort, peripheral blood was drawn for TCR sequencing at baseline, cycle 4 day 1, and cycle 7 day 1. The samples were drawn from a first-in-human, open-label, multicenter phase I dose-escalation trial of ivuxolimab. Adults with locally advanced or metastatic head and neck squamous cell, hepatocellular, melanoma or renal cell carcinoma were enrolled in the trial. CD4+ and CD8+ T cells were sorted separately from peripheral blood before TCR sequencing.

The chain is assembled from TRBV2 and TRBJ2-7; TRBD1 fits 9 bases in the junction. The specimen comprised CD4+ or CD8+ T cells sorted from blood, sampled in a trial of the OX40 agonist ivuxolimab. The TCR was taken from an adult with an advanced solid tumor such as melanoma, head and neck, liver or kidney cancer. The DNA is TGTGCCAGCGTACCGGGACAGGGTAGAACCTACGAGCAGTACTTC. Translation gives CASVPGQGRTYEQYF. When the CDR3 is completed using the reference TRBV2 and TRBJ2-7 genes on either side, the full variable domain is EPEVTQTPSHQVTQMGQEVILRCVPISNHLYFYWYRQILGQKVEFLVSFYNNEISEKSEIFDDQFSVERPDGSNFTLKIRSTKLEDSAMYFCASVPGQGRTYEQYFGPGTRLTVT.